A single T cell receptor (beta chain) is shown here with its context. What it binds is unknown. This record belongs to a study of T cell responses to AZD1222 COVID-19 vaccine. The CDR3 covers 16 residues. With 4 bases clipped from V and 6 bases from J, the junction kept 11 bases outside the gene matches. The germline gives CDR1 SGHTA, CDR2 FQGNSA. Assay used: immunoSEQ multiplex PCR; TCRdb lists only in-frame clones, some missing. The sample has roughly 180,000 clones, about 92% seen once; the top ten hold approximately 1.2%. Findings and limits, study-wide: Baseline seropositivity occurred in only a handful of AZD1222 recipients. Spike-specific TCR breadth and depth both grew after two AZD1222 doses.

This clonotype originated in an adult who received the AZD1222 COVID-19 vaccine. Sequenced here: peripheral blood, sampled 28 days after the second AZD1222 dose. The V call is TRBV7-2, the J call TRBJ1-2, with 10 bases fitting TRBD1. CDR3 nucleotide sequence: TGTGCCAGCAGCTGGGACGGACAGGGGGTATGGGATGGCTACACCTTC. It specifies CASSWDGQGVWDGYTF.